The subject of this entry is one T cell receptor (beta chain). This sample stems from a study of blood T cells in healthy people across ages. Study in general: With template switching, about one barcoded beta molecule was captured per two T cells.

The sample providers were healthy Caucasian people from Russia, aged roughly 6 to 100. Staff drew ten milliliters of peripheral blood from each donor. The total RNA that was extracted per sample amounted to at least 5.5 micrograms. This CDR3 has 14 residues. Germline V gene data show CDR1 as SGHAT and CDR2 as FQNNGV. Using a J-beta primer mix together with a sample-barcoded 5' primer, a second PCR was run for about 6 to 11 cycles. One entry per CDR3 protein results from TCRdb running MiXCR on the 5' RACE reads. The table has hundreds of thousands of distinct CDR3 sequences, 45% to 50% seen once; the top ten hold around 32%.

The receptor was isolated from a woman aged 55-70 years in good health. Sample: blood. This chain links TRBV11-2 with TRBJ2-5, with D perhaps being TRBD1 or TRBD2 (6 bases each). The J call could be wrong; TRBJ2-7 is a better fit for the DNA end. The CDR3: CASSVPGATYEQYF. The CDR3 DNA reads as TGTGCCAGCAGCGTCCCGGGGGCGACCTACGAGCAGTACTTC.